The 10 T cell receptor beta chains reported below all come from one sample, sequenced in a study of cytomegalovirus exposure and HLA in healthy donors. Primers for the PCR totalled 60 Vbeta and 13 Jbeta. Profiled with immunoSEQ multiplex PCR; TCRdb holds only in-frame clones, not every one. The sample records 100,000 to 150,000 clones, approximately 81% being singletons. Sequenced: PBMCs. The source of these receptors is a man aged 18 to 30 in good health and CMV-seropositive.

This clone was detected only a few times. The rearrangement links TRBV6-1 to TRBJ1-5; D gene unclear. The germline gives CDR1 MNHNS, CDR2 SASEGT. V lost 4 bases to trimming and J lost 7 bases, with 11 bases between them. The CDR3 length is 13 residues. The chain's CDR3 is CASSVEVRQPQHF. The CDR3 bases are TGTGCCAGCAGTGTTGAGGTACGGCAGCCCCAGCATTTT.

This clone has only one observation. This rearrangement joins TRBV19 to TRBJ2-5; the match to TRBD2 covers 7 bases. CDR3 length: 12 amino acids. Germline CDR1 is LNHDA and CDR2 is SQIVND (reference sequence). Germline trimming cut 6 bases from V and 5 bases from J; bases unmatched to any gene: 3. The DNA of the CDR3 is TGTGCCAGTAGAGATAGCGGGGAGACCCAGTACTTC. Translation gives CASRDSGETQYF.

The chain carries TRBV19 and TRBJ2-1, with TRBD2 identical over 7 bases. With V trimmed by 5 bases and J by 6 bases, 10 bases remained unmatched. The CDR3 is made up of 15 amino acids. Germline lookup yields CDR1 LNHDA and CDR2 SQIVND (reference sequence). In nucleotides, the CDR3 is TGTGCCAGTAGTCCCACGGGGGGAGGTGTCAATGAGCAGTTCTTC. Encoded protein: CASSPTGGGVNEQFF.

This sequence joins TRBV27 and TRBJ2-5, with TRBD1 matching over 11 bases. CDR1 MNHEY and CDR2 SMNVEV come from the germline V gene (reference sequence). The CDR3 is 15 residues long. V lost 6 bases and J lost 2; bases outside the gene matches: 5. This chain's CDR3 is CASRGQGAGQETQYF. CDR3 bases: TGTGCCAGCAGAGGACAGGGGGCCGGTCAAGAGACCCAGTACTTC.

This clone was seen a handful of times. The chain is built from TRBV19 and TRBJ2-7; D possibly corresponds to TRBD1 (5 bases). This CDR3 is 13 amino acids long. V lost 4 bases and J 6 bases, leaving 13 bases between the germline ends. From germline, CDR1 is LNHDA and CDR2 SQIVND (reference sequence). CDR3 in amino acids: CASSSRQTSEQYF. CDR3 coding DNA: TGTGCCAGTAGTAGCAGACAGACGTCCGAGCAGTACTTC.

The chain has TRBV5-1 and TRBJ2-5, with D perhaps matching TRBD1 (6 bases). Germline CDR1 is SGHRS and CDR2 is YFSETQ. Trimming pared 0 bases from V and 9 bases from J, leaving 15 bases between. The CDR3 runs 14 residues. The CDR3, as DNA: TGCGCCAGCAGCTTGGGACAGGCTTTTGAGGCCCAGTACTTC. Translating it yields CASSLGQAFEAQYF.

The chain carries TRBV6-5 and TRBJ1-5; D may be TRBD1 (5 bases). The CDR3 runs 13 residues. Trimming left V 5 bases short and J 6 bases short, with 11 bases between. Germline V gene sequence: CDR1 MNHEY, CDR2 SVGAGI. The CDR3, as DNA: TGTGCCAGCAGTCGACAGCCTAGTCAGCCCCAGCATTTT. This gives the protein CASSRQPSQPQHF.

V and J are TRBV6-1 and TRBJ2-1; 9 bases are shared with TRBD2. Germline CDR1 MNHNS, CDR2 SASEGT. V gave up 6 bases and J gave up 8 bases; unmatched junction bases: 5. This CDR3 is 13 amino acids long. CDR3 protein: CASRELAGDEQFF. As DNA, the CDR3 is TGTGCCAGCAGAGAGTTAGCGGGGGATGAGCAGTTCTTC.

The sample holds a few counts of this clone. J is TRBJ1-2 and V is TRBV19, with D perhaps TRBD1 (6 bases). CDR1 is LNHDA and CDR2 is SQIVND in the germline V gene (reference sequence). The CDR3 covers 14 residues. V was cut by 6 bases and J by 6 bases, with 17 bases left in between. This chain's CDR3 is CASSLGVGGHGYTF. In DNA, the CDR3 is TGTGCCAGTAGCCTAGGCGTGGGGGGGCATGGCTACACCTTC.

There are a few counts of this clone. The gene calls are TRBV13 and TRBJ1-1; D unresolved. This CDR3 comprises 14 residues. The germline V and J ends were trimmed by 5 bases and 4 bases, with 14 bases remaining between them. CDR1 is PRHDT and CDR2 is FYEKMQ in the germline V gene (reference sequence). The CDR3: CASSLLGVGTEAFF. The CDR3 bases are TGTGCCAGCAGCCTGCTCGGGGTGGGCACTGAAGCTTTCTTT.